The sequence of this T cell receptor (beta chain) was determined in a study of shared clonotypes between healthy human individuals. Genomic DNA (from each subset) was split evenly across several immunoSEQ plates. Authors' methods: Junction-only sequences produced by ImmunoSEQ had no quality scores, so filtering differed. Sequencing was performed with immunoSEQ multiplex PCR; in TCRdb, only in-frame clones are kept and a portion is missing. The DNA gave D and trimming, while V, J and clone size come from that table. This sample carries around 450,000 clones, around 79% of them seen once, and the ten largest clones take around 13%. The V and J ends lost 2 bases and 3 bases respectively, with 11 bases between them. CDR1 is MGHRA, CDR2 YSYEKL, per germline. The CDR3 sequence is 15 residues long. There were no recent acute infections or vaccinations among the donors, who were healthy HIV-negative adults. Genomic DNA for unsorted samples, which was extracted with the QIAamp DNA Blood Mini kit, came from some 90 million PBMCs.

The sample comprised PBMCs. The clonotype was recovered from a woman aged 40 to 50 in good health. Some clones in this sample may be carry-over from other donors' samples. The rearrangement links TRBV4-1 to TRBJ1-5; D gene ambiguous. CDR3 residues: CASSQRATFNQPQHF. CDR3 nucleotides: TGCGCCAGCAGCCAAAGGGCTACGTTCAATCAGCCCCAGCATTTT.